This T cell receptor (beta chain) is drawn from a study of cytomegalovirus exposure and HLA in healthy donors. The PCR employed 60 Vbeta primers together with 13 Jbeta primers. Assay used: immunoSEQ multiplex PCR; TCRdb lists only in-frame clones, some missing. This sample has 130,000 or so clones, with around 66% found just once. CDR1 is SGHVS and CDR2 is FNYEAQ in the germline V gene. The CDR3 contains 14 residues. The V and J ends lost 2 bases and 8 bases, in that order; junction bases with no gene match: 5. The clonotype originates from a woman in her thirties or forties in good health and CMV-seropositive. The chain carries TRBV7-6 and TRBJ1-4; 7 positions match TRBD1. Sequencing used PBMCs. In nucleotides, the CDR3 is TGTGCCAGCAGCTTAAGTACAGGGGAGGAAAAACTGTTTTTT. Translated, it gives CASSLSTGEEKLFF.